The entry below describes one TCR beta chain. Its antigen is not yet known. Per-base quality was not reported, and no clone a single base away is much larger than it. The time point label, as the study defines it: baseline, week 1 (first vaccination visit). Per the publication, the treatment or condition label means: pre-vaccination baseline after standard-of-care therapy. Donors had newly diagnosed WHO grade 3 or 4 IDH1-mutant astrocytomas with loss of nuclear ATRX. The samples were drawn from NOA16, a multicentre, single-arm, open-label phase I trial in Germany that tested a mutant IDH1 peptide vaccine in humans for the first time. Visit V03 blood draws served as the baseline sample for immunogenicity testing. Genomic DNA for TCRB sequencing was isolated from EDTA blood with the DNeasy Blood and Tissue Kit. Library creation used the immunoSEQ multiplex PCR assay. Rearranged TCR beta chain sequences were amplified with the hsTCRB Kit following the manufacturer's protocol. Sequencing of TCRB libraries was carried out on an Illumina MiSeq. From the authors' description of their analysis: The kit vendor's proprietary platform handled demultiplexing, trimming and gene mapping. TCRdb limited this immuneACCESS table to in-frame rearrangements with V and J called. A share of clones is missing; checked studies link under half to unresolved V genes, and the rest is unexplained. V and J calls and clone size are given by that table; D and trimming were obtained from the DNA. This sample holds 45,000 to 65,000 clones; more than 80% were observed only once. About a fifth of the sample goes to the ten largest clones.

The V and J ends are trimmed by 0 bases and 0 bases, leaving 18 bases between them. The CDR3 spans 19 residues, from the cysteine through the phenylalanine. Only the CDR3 DNA stays, 57 bases, in frame from base 1. CDR1 and CDR2, per the germline V gene, are LGHNA and YNFKEQ. This sample stems from a study of a mutant IDH1 vaccine in newly diagnosed glioma listed by TCRdb under 2021. About the study as a whole: Of the 30 or so patients who were treated, about 62% were male and approximately 40% were female, and the mean age was roughly 40 years. Before enrollment, most patients had been given radiochemotherapy with temozolomide as standard therapy, while the rest had received either radiotherapy alone or temozolomide alone. For exploratory analyses, roughly 25 treated patients had longitudinal TCRB deep sequencing done wherever samples were available. Six visits were used for peripheral blood collection: V03 (baseline), V05, V07, V10, V12 and V13. On the study overall, not on this receptor specifically: No apparent relationship was observed between pseudoprogression and alterations in the top peripheral T cell clonotypes detected by TCRB sequencing. Selection of PBMC samples for TCRB deep sequencing was based on availability. According to the authors, sample limitations meant that analyses of patient blood samples could not be reproduced. Immune responses induced by the vaccine were seen in around 93% of patients across multiple MHC alleles.

The sample in question was PBMCs, obtained from a glioma patient treated with radiotherapy, temozolomide or both. The chain joins TRBV4-2 to TRBJ1-5; TRBD1 is possibly the D segment (5 matching bases). This clonotype was sampled from a man aged 18 to 30 with glioma. The CDR3 amino acid sequence is: CASSQERWGRGYSNQPQHF. The bases are TGTGCCAGCAGCCAAGAGCGGTGGGGTAGGGGCTATAGCAATCAGCCCCAGCATTTT.